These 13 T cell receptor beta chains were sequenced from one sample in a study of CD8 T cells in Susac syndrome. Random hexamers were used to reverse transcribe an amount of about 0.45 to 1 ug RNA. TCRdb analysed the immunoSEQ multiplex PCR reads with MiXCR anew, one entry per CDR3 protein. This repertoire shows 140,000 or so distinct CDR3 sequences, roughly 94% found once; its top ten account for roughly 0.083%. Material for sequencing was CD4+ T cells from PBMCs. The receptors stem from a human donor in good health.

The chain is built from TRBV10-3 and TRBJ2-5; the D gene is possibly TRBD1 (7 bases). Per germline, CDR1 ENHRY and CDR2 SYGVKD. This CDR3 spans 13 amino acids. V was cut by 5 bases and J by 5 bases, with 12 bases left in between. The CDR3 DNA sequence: TGTGCCATCAGTACACAGGGGAGGGAGACCCAGTACTTC. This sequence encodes CAISTQGRETQYF.

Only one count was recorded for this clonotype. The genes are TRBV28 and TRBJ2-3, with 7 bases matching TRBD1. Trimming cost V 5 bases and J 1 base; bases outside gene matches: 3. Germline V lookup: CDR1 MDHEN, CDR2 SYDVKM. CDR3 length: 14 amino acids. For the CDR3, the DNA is TGTGCCAGCAGTAGGGGGCTTGGCACAGATACGCAGTATTTT. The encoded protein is CASSRGLGTDTQYF.

CDR3 in amino acids: CSARGTGENYGYTF. As DNA, the CDR3 is TGCAGTGCTAGAGGGACAGGTGAAAATTATGGCTACACCTTC. V usage is TRBV20-1 and J usage is TRBJ1-2, with 7 bases aligning to TRBD1. Germline assignment: CDR1 DFQATT and CDR2 SNEGSKA (reference sequence). Unmatched junction bases numbered 7, after V lost 1 base and J lost 5 bases. The CDR3 consists of 14 residues.

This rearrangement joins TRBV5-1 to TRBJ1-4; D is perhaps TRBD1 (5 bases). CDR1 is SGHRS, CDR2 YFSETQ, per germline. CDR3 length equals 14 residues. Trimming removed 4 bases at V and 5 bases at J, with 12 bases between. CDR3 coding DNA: TGCGCCAGCAGCCCCGACAGCGTCAATGAAAAACTGTTTTTT. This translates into CASSPDSVNEKLFF.

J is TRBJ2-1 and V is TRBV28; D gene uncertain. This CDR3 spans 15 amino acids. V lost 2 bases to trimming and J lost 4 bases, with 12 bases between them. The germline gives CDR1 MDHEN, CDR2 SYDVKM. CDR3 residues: CASSLGVALYNEQFF. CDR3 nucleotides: TGTGCCAGCAGTTTAGGAGTAGCTCTTTACAATGAGCAGTTCTTC.

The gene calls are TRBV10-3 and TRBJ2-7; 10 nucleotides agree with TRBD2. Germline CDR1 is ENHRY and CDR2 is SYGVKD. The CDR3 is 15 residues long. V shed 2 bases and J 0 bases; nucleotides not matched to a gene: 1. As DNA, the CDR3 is TGTGCCATCAGTGAGATAGCGGGAGGCTCCTACGAGCAGTACTTC. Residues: CAISEIAGGSYEQYF.

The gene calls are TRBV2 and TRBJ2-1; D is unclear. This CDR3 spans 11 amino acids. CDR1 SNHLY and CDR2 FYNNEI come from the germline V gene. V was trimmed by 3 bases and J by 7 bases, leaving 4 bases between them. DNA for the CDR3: TGTGCCAGCAGTGAGGTAAATGAGCAGTTCTTC. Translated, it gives CASSEVNEQFF.

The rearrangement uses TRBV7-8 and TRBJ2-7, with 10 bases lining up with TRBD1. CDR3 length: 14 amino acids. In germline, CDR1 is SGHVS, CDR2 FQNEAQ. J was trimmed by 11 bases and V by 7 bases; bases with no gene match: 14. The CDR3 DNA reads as TGTGCCAGCACTCTCTTTTCCGGGACAGGGGATGAGTACTTC. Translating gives CASTLFSGTGDEYF.

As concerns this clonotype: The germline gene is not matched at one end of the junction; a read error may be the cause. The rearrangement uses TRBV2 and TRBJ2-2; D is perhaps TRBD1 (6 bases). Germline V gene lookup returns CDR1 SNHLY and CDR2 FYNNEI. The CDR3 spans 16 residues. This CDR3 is CAGSEAQTGMGGELFF. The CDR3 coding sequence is TGTGCCGGCAGTGAGGCCCAGACAGGAATGGGCGGGGAGCTGTTTTTT.

CDR3 in amino acids: CASSLRTSGRTNTGELFF. DNA of the CDR3: TGTGCCAGCAGCCTACGGACTAGCGGGAGGACGAACACCGGGGAGCTGTTTTTT. V gene TRBV5-6 combines with J gene TRBJ2-2; TRBD2 matches at 14 bases. Germline assignment: CDR1 SGHDT and CDR2 YYEEEE. The length of the CDR3 is 18 residues. Trimming at V came to 4 bases and at J to 0 bases, leaving 5 bases not matched to a gene.

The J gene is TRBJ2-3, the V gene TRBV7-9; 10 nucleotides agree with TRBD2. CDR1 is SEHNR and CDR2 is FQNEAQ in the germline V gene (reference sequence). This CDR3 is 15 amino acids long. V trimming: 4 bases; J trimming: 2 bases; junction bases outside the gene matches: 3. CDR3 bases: TGTGCCAGCAGCTGGGGACTAGCGCCCACAGATACGCAGTATTTT. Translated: CASSWGLAPTDTQYF. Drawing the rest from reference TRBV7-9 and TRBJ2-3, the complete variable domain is DTGVSQNPRHKITKRGQNVTFRCDPISEHNRLYWYRQTLGQGPEFLTYFQNEAQLEKSRLLSDRFSAERPKGSFSTLEIQRTEQGDSAMYLCASSWGLAPTDTQYFGPGTRLTVL.

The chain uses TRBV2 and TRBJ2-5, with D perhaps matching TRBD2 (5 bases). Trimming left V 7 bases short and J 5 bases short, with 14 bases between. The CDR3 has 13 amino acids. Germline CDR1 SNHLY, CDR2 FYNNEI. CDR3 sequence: CASKLLAWETQYF. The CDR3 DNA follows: TGTGCCAGCAAACTCCTAGCTTGGGAGACCCAGTACTTC.

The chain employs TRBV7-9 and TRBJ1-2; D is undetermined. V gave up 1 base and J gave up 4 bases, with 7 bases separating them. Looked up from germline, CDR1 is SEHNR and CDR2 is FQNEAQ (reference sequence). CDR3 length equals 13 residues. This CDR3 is CASSLENSYGYTF. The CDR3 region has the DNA TGTGCCAGCAGCTTAGAGAACAGCTATGGCTACACCTTC.